This T cell receptor (beta chain) is drawn from a study of radiation and T cells in renal cell carcinoma. Indicated treatment: treatment-naive control, cytoreductive nephrectomy. V was clipped by 5 bases and J by 5 bases, with 16 bases between them. Per germline, CDR1 LGHNA and CDR2 YNFKEQ. The CDR3 length is 14 residues. TCRdb keeps only in-frame clones here, not all; method: immunoSEQ multiplex PCR. The sample has approximately 16,000 clones, more than 55% seen once. The sequence derives from a man in his forties with renal cell carcinoma. The chain is built from TRBV4-2 and TRBJ2-7; D not certain. Material: tumor tissue, obtained from a patient whose treatment was nephrectomy without radiotherapy. CDR3 DNA: TGTGCCAGCAGCTTAGTGAGTCTTGTCGACGAGCAGTACTTC. This encodes CASSLVSLVDEQYF.